Sequencing of this T cell receptor beta chain was carried out in a study of CD8 T cells in Susac syndrome. The T cells that were sequenced for TCR beta were CD8+ and CD4+ cells from blood. The V gene's germline CDR1 is MNHNY and CDR2 SVGAGI (reference sequence). V dropped 7 bases and J dropped 5 bases, with 13 bases sitting between them. The CDR3 runs 13 residues. With random hexamers, reverse transcription was performed on about 0.5 to 1 ug of RNA. TCRdb reprocessed the immunoSEQ multiplex PCR reads via MiXCR and lists one record per CDR3 protein. The table shows some 250,000 distinct CDR3 sequences, with about 96% occurring only once.

The sample was CD4+ T cells from PBMCs. The receptor's source is a human donor with Susac syndrome. The V call is TRBV6-6, the J call TRBJ2-3; the D gene is possibly TRBD2 (6 bases). CDR3 residues: CASNNRDLDTQYF. The DNA for the CDR3 is TGTGCCAGCAATAACCGGGACTTAGATACGCAGTATTTT.